What follows describes a single T cell receptor beta chain. Its antigen remains unknown. This entry is derived from a study of shared clonotypes between healthy human individuals. Study in general: Per donor, three plates held CD4 naive cells, three held CD4 memory, two held CD8 naive and one held CD8 memory.

Sorted subsets were amplified in replicate PCRs using around 200 ng DNA, around 30,000 T cell genomes. Only in-frame clones appear in the TCRdb table, and some are missing; sequencing was by immunoSEQ multiplex PCR. The data hold roughly 850,000 clones, with about 97% observed a single time. Points from the study as a whole: Larger estimated richness was generally seen in naive subsets than in memory subsets.

CD8 cells regarded as naive lacked CD45RO, were positively chosen for CCR7, and omitted terminally differentiated effector memory CD45RA+ cells. The germline V gene encodes CDR1 MGHRA and CDR2 YSYEKL. The CDR3 is 15 residues long. V lost 5 bases and J 4 bases, leaving 18 bases between the germline ends. This sequence originates from a man aged 25 to 45 in good health. The chain carries TRBV4-1 and TRBJ2-7; the D call may be TRBD1 or TRBD2 (5 bases each). What was sequenced was naive CD8+ T cells sorted from blood. The CDR3 DNA reads TGCGCCAGCAGCGCTCGGGACGGAATTACGTACGAGCAGTACTTC. It is translated as CASSARDGITYEQYF.